This T cell receptor beta chain came from a study of T cell responses to AZD1222 COVID-19 vaccine. Broader study findings: Among AZD1222 vaccinees, only six or seven were seropositive at baseline. Reports indicate that nearly half of spike-specific TCRs are directed at unmutated variant regions. Spike-specific TCR repertoires showed rising breadth and depth after two AZD1222 doses. CD4 TCRs covered the whole spike, strongest at regions 160-218 and 743-854.

Concerning this clone itself: Its antigen remains unidentified.

Using immunoSEQ multiplex PCR, the repertoire was profiled, and TCRdb retains in-frame clones only, with some absent. The data hold about 120,000 clones, with roughly 92% observed a single time. The clonotype originates from an adult who received the AZD1222 COVID-19 vaccine. The source material was peripheral blood, sampled 28 days after the second AZD1222 dose.

The DNA of the CDR3 is TGTGCCAGCACACCGGACATGCCTGAAGCTTTCTTT. Amino acid sequence: CASTPDMPEAFF. This sequence joins TRBV12-3 or TRBV12-4 and TRBJ1-1, with D tentatively TRBD1 (5 bases). This CDR3 spans 12 amino acids. Deletions cut 7 bases from V and 6 bases from J, with 12 bases between.